This T cell receptor (beta chain) appears in the sequencing data of a study of OX40 agonist ivuxolimab in advanced cancers. Exclusion of a patient followed from autoimmune disease history or systemic immunosuppression. CDR3 length equals 16 residues. V shed 0 bases and J 4 bases; nucleotides not matched to a gene: 4. Germline CDR1 SNHLY, CDR2 FYNNEI. Study-wide findings and caveats: Determination of antigen specificity was not performed for the expanded peripheral T cells.

To note about this clone: Its antigen remains unidentified.

Measured with immunoSEQ multiplex PCR; TCRdb has only the in-frame clones, and not every one. The sample carries 47,000 or so clones, more than 85% recorded once. The gene calls are TRBV2 and TRBJ2-2; 8 nucleotides align to TRBD2. The material was CD4+ or CD8+ T cells sorted from blood, obtained in a trial of the OX40 agonist ivuxolimab. The receptor comes from an adult with an advanced solid tumor such as melanoma, head and neck, liver or kidney cancer. The CDR3 bases are TGTGCCAGCAGTGAAGCGCGGGGGACTAGCACCGGGGAGCTGTTTTTT. Translation: CASSEARGTSTGELFF.